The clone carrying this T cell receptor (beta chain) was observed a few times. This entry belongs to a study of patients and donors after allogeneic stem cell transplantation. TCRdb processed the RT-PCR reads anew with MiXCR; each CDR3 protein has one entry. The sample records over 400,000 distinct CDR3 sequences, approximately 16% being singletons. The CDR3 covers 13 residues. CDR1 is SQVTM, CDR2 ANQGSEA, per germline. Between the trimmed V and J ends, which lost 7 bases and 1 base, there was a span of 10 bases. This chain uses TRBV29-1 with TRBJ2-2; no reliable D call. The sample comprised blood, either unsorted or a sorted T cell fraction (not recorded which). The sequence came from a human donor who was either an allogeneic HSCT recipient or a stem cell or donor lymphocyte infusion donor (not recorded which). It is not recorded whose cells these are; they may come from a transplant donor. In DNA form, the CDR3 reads TGCAGCGCCGAGACCGTGAACACCGGGGAGCTGTTTTTT. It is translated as CSAETVNTGELFF.